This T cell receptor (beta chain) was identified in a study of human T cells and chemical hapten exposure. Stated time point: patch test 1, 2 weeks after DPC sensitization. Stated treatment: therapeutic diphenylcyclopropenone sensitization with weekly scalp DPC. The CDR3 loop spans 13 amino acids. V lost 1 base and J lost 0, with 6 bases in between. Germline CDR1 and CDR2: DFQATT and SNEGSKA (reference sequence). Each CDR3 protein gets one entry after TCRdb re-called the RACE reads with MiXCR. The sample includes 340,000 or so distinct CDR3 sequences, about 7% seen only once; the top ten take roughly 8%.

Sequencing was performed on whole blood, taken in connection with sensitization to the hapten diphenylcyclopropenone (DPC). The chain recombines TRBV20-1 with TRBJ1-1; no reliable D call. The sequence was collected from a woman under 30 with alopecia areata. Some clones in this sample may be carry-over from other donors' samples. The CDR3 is CSARVRMNTEAFF. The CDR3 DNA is TGCAGTGCTAGAGTCAGAATGAACACTGAAGCTTTCTTT.